Following are 17 T cell receptor beta chains from one sample sequenced in a study of OX40 agonist ivuxolimab in advanced cancers. Assay: immunoSEQ multiplex PCR; the TCRdb copy retains only in-frame clones and omits some. The sample consists of almost 70,000 clones, approximately 90% of them appearing once. Sequenced here: CD4+ or CD8+ T cells sorted from blood, sampled in a trial of the OX40 agonist ivuxolimab. The receptors derive from an adult with an advanced solid tumor such as melanoma, head and neck, liver or kidney cancer.

As for this clone: Additional DNA sequences in this sample encode the identical CDR3. V is TRBV5-4 and J is TRBJ1-6; D is uncertain. Germline V gene sequence: CDR1 SGHNT, CDR2 YYREEE (reference sequence). V was clipped by 0 bases and J by 8 bases, with 6 bases between them. The CDR3 contains 13 residues. In DNA form, the CDR3 reads TGTGCCAGCAGCTTGGAAAGGGATTCACCCCTCCACTTT. It codes for CASSLERDSPLHF.

The V call is TRBV29-1, the J call TRBJ2-1, with D uncertain. Germline CDR1 reads SQVTM; CDR2 reads ANQGSEA. V lost 1 base to trimming and J lost 12 bases, with 7 bases between them. The CDR3 consists of 10 residues. CDR3 DNA: TGCAGCGTTGAAGTGGATTGGCAGTTCTTC. Translation gives CSVEVDWQFF.

This chain uses TRBV7-2 with TRBJ2-1; perhaps D is TRBD1 or TRBD2 (5 bases each). The CDR3 spans 15 residues. Germline V gene lookup returns CDR1 SGHTA and CDR2 FQGNSA. With 0 bases removed from V and 4 bases from J, the gap between germline ends came to 10 bases. The chain's CDR3 is CASSLAGVPYNEQFF. In DNA, the CDR3 is TGTGCCAGCAGCTTAGCGGGGGTCCCTTACAATGAGCAGTTCTTC.

This clone was seen only once. This rearrangement joins TRBV5-4 to TRBJ2-7; 9 bases line up with TRBD1. V lost 9 bases, J lost 2 bases, and 9 bases stayed unmatched. CDR1 SGHNT and CDR2 YYREEE come from the germline V gene (reference sequence). The CDR3 has 14 residues. The DNA for the CDR3 is TGTGCCACTCACTCCGGGACAGGGCCCTACGAGCAGTACTTC. Amino acids: CATHSGTGPYEQYF.

Sample share makes this clone medium-sized. The V call is TRBV5-6, the J call TRBJ2-6, with D possibly TRBD2 on 6 matching bases. The CDR3 length is 15 residues. The germline V and J ends were trimmed by 4 bases and 2 bases, with 10 bases remaining between them. Germline values: CDR1 SGHDT, CDR2 YYEEEE. The CDR3: CASSLGGAGANVLTF. For the CDR3, the DNA is TGTGCCAGCAGCCTCGGAGGGGCTGGGGCCAACGTCCTGACTTTC.

The CDR3 is CASNYPRNEQFF. The CDR3 DNA reads TGTGCCAGCAACTACCCAAGGAATGAGCAGTTCTTC. The J gene is TRBJ2-1, the V gene TRBV6-5; D call uncertain. Germline V gives CDR1 MNHEY, CDR2 SVGAGI. The V end lost 7 bases, the J end lost 7 bases, and 11 bases lay between the germline ends. The CDR3 length is 12 residues.

About this clone: This sample also contains other DNA sequences that code for the same CDR3. The rearrangement uses TRBV5-1 and TRBJ2-5; D uncertain. With 5 bases removed from V and 2 bases from J, the gap between germline ends came to 10 bases. CDR1 SGHRS and CDR2 YFSETQ come from the germline V gene. The CDR3 sequence is 13 residues long. CDR3 sequence: CASRVGLQETQYF. The CDR3 nucleotides read TGCGCCAGCAGGGTAGGGCTACAAGAGACCCAGTACTTC.

The chain recombines TRBV5-4 with TRBJ1-2, with D hard to call. CDR3 length: 12 amino acids. The V end lost 0 bases, the J end lost 4 bases, and 4 bases lay between the germline ends. Germline V CDR1 and CDR2: SGHNT, YYREEE (reference sequence). The CDR3 nucleotides read TGTGCCAGCAGCTTGGACAGCTATGGCTACACCTTC. Translation gives CASSLDSYGYTF.

This chain joins TRBV6-5 and TRBJ1-2, with D perhaps TRBD1 (6 bases). The CDR3 spans 16 residues. Trimming cost V 2 bases and J 0 bases, with 13 bases left between them. Germline CDR1 and CDR2: MNHEY and SVGAGI. CDR3 residues: CASSYLQGGTNYGYTF. Here the CDR3 DNA reads TGTGCCAGCAGTTACCTACAGGGTGGAACTAACTATGGCTACACCTTC.

The chain recombines TRBV6-5 with TRBJ2-5, with D perhaps TRBD2 (5 bases). Looked up from germline, CDR1 is MNHEY and CDR2 is SVGAGI. The CDR3 is 13 amino acids. Trimming took off 7 bases at V and 7 bases at J, with 16 bases between the two ends. The CDR3 loop reads CASTPDRGGTQYF. CDR3 in DNA: TGTGCCAGCACCCCGGACCGCGGAGGGACCCAGTACTTC.

This clone was observed a few times. The chain combines TRBV27 with TRBJ2-7; either TRBD1 or TRBD2 may fit D (5 bases each). This CDR3 comprises 13 residues. From germline, CDR1 is MNHEY and CDR2 SMNVEV (reference sequence). The V gene lost 3 bases and the J gene lost 6 bases, with 12 bases spanning the gap. The CDR3 DNA reads as TGTGCCAGCAGTTTCGGGGCAGGTCTCGAGCAGTACTTC. Its translation: CASSFGAGLEQYF.

CDR3 nucleotides: TGTGCCAGCACTAATGGGGGAGGCACAGATACGCAGTATTTT. It codes for CASTNGGGTDTQYF. The V gene is TRBV6-6, the J gene TRBJ2-3, with D perhaps being TRBD1 or TRBD2 (5 bases each). V was cut by 7 bases and J by 1 base, with 12 bases left in between. Looked up from germline, CDR1 is MNHNY and CDR2 is SVGAGI (reference sequence). The CDR3 loop spans 14 amino acids.

The genes are TRBV2 and TRBJ2-2; 9 bases fit TRBD2. Germline CDR1 and CDR2: SNHLY and FYNNEI. J gave up 6 bases and V 4 bases, and 6 bases lay outside the gene matches. This CDR3 is 15 amino acids long. The chain's CDR3 is CASSGSGGAAGELFF. DNA for the CDR3: TGTGCCAGCAGTGGTAGCGGGGGCGCGGCCGGGGAGCTGTTTTTT.

The V and J genes are TRBV5-4 and TRBJ1-2; 7 positions match TRBD1. CDR3 size: 14 residues. Germline values: CDR1 SGHNT, CDR2 YYREEE (reference sequence). V trimming: 0 bases; J trimming: 3 bases; junction bases outside the gene matches: 2. CDR3 sequence (DNA): TGTGCCAGCAGCTTGGAAGGGGGCGACTATGGCTACACCTTC. Translating it yields CASSLEGGDYGYTF.

Worth noting for this clone: Germline is not matched at one junction end, which may reflect a read error. The chain has TRBV5-1 and TRBJ2-7; the match to TRBD1 covers 8 bases. This CDR3 is 10 amino acids long. Germline CDR1 and CDR2: SGHRS and YFSETQ. Here the CDR3 reads CASGQGEQYF. CDR3 DNA sequence: TGTGCCAGCGGACAGGGCGAGCAGTACTTC.

The chain employs TRBV2 and TRBJ2-5, with 11 bases identical to TRBD2. Trimming removed 10 bases from V and 1 base from J; junction bases left unmatched: 2. The CDR3 has 13 residues. Per germline, CDR1 SNHLY and CDR2 FYNNEI. For the CDR3, the DNA is TGTGCCACCCTAGCGGGGGGCCAAGAGACCCAGTACTTC. Translated: CATLAGGQETQYF.

The chain is built from TRBV4-3 and TRBJ2-7; TRBD1 aligns across 8 bases. Germline V gene data show CDR1 as LGHNA and CDR2 as YSLEER. V trimming: 0 bases; J trimming: 1 base; junction bases outside the gene matches: 2. The CDR3 consists of 15 residues. CDR3 amino acids: CASSQDRGLSYEQYF. In DNA form, the CDR3 reads TGCGCCAGCAGCCAAGACAGGGGGCTTTCCTACGAGCAGTACTTC.